This entry concerns a single T cell receptor (beta chain). Original analysis: Scientists estimated how many nucleated cells there were by amplifying reference gene primers. The data were produced by immunoSEQ multiplex PCR, yet TCRdb's version contains in-frame clones alone and is incomplete. V, J and clone size were drawn from that table, and D and trimming were deduced from the DNA. Of 40,000 to 50,000 clones in the sample, more than 75% were seen once. The data stem from a study of blood T cell repertoires in COVID-19. Study-wide context: The study drew acute and convalescent COVID-19 samples from the United States, Italy and Spain. T cells, B-cell-depleted T cells, or PBMCs supplied cDNA or gDNA.

The CDR3 is 15 amino acids. Germline assignment: CDR1 SNHLY and CDR2 FYNNEI. The V segment lost 8 bases and the J segment 0 bases; nucleotides outside the gene matches: 10. Sequencing was carried out using peripheral blood. This chain connects TRBV2 to TRBJ2-7; 7 nucleotides line up with TRBD2. This TCR derives from a man between 65 and 85 years old with active COVID-19. CDR3 nucleotide sequence: TGTGCCAGCCTGCGGGAGACAGTTCCCTCCTACGAGCAGTACTTC. Translating gives CASLRETVPSYEQYF.